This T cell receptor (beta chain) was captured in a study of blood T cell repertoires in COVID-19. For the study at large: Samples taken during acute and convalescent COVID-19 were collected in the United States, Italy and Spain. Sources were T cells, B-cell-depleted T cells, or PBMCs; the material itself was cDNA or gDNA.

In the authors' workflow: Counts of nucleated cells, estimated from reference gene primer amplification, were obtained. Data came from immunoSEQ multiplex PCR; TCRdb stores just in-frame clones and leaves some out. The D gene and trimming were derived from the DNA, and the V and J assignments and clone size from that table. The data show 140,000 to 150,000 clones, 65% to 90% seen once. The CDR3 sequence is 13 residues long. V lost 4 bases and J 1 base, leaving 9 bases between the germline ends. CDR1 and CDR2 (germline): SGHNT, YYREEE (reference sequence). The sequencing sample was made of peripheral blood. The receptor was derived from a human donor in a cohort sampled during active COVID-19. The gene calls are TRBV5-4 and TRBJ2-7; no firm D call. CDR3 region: CASSPGVSYEQYF. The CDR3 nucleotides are TGTGCCAGCAGCCCCGGTGTATCCTACGAGCAGTACTTC.